This T cell receptor beta chain came from a study of blood T cells in healthy people across ages (dated by TCRdb to the mid-2010s). Context from the whole study: In model experiments, template switching captured about one uniquely barcoded TCR beta cDNA molecule for every two T cells. Age-related changes in TCR beta repertoire diversity were measured in the study by deep sequencing normalized with unique cDNA molecular identifiers. The donors were split into four age groups: young (average about 16 years), middle-aged (roughly 42), aged (approximately 59) and long-lived (more than 80). Two additional independent replicas of 1 million unique cDNA reads from the same blood draw were analyzed for two donors (one aged 18 to 30 and one aged 80 or older).

This clonotype was counted only a few times. The antigen it recognizes is unknown. It has no much larger one-base neighbor in the sample; base qualities were not kept. The donors were roughly 40 Caucasian individuals from Russia, aged 6 to 90 years, who were systemically healthy. Around 10 milliliters of peripheral blood were drawn from each donor into EDTA-treated Vacutainer tubes. PBMCs were isolated by Ficoll-Paque density-gradient centrifugation, with at least 6.5 million obtained per sample. Total RNA was extracted from PBMCs with Trizol reagent, with at least 6 micrograms obtained per sample. Naive CD45RAhigh/CD27high T cell percentages were measured by flow cytometry on a PBMC aliquot from every donor. What the authors observed across the whole study: Because the CMV infection status of the donors was unknown, age-related changes in expanded clonotypes may potentially have been confounded. A strong correlation was found between observed TCR beta diversity and the percentage of naive T cells measured by flow cytometry. Total diversity estimates from one million sequenced T cells were considered lower bounds and underestimates. Because profiling used bulk unsorted PBMCs, naive and antigen-experienced compartments could not be compared conclusively. Compared with the aged group, the long-lived group had more naive CD4+ T cells, fewer expanded clones and increased TCR diversity, suggesting age selection. As age increased, observed TCR beta diversity per million T cells dropped in a roughly linear way, and a significant reduction was already evident by age around 41.

Library preparation employed 5' RACE. For sequencing, an Illumina HiSeq 2500 was employed. The second PCR ran for about 6 to 11 cycles and used a J-beta primer mix along with a sample-barcoded 5' primer. A unique molecular identifier was introduced onto each TCR beta cDNA molecule by a template-switch 5' adaptor carrying 12 random nucleotides. Each sample yielded at least 3 million CDR3-containing paired-end reads. First-strand cDNA synthesis was performed from all RNA using the Mint cDNA synthesis kit, with priming by a TRBC-specific oligonucleotide. Following uracil-DNA glycosylase treatment, all cDNA underwent a first 18-cycle PCR with the universal primers M1SS and BC2_uni_R. In the source study's methods: For normalization, 1 million high-quality reads were randomly selected from each sample, with every read carrying a distinct molecular identifier. Instead of being binned into consensus sequences, reads that shared molecular identifiers were thrown out. MiTCR, run with a Q25 quality threshold and the strictest error-elimination algorithm, handled CDR3 identification, clonotype clustering and error correction. Lower-bound total TCR beta diversity was estimated with a nonparametric unseen species model using Euler transformation. The public reads were reanalyzed by TCRdb: fastp trimming at Q25, MiXCR alignment, in-frame beta chains only. Every distinct CDR3 protein forms one entry, paired with its most common genes and DNA. Clone size and V and J calls follow TCRdb, not the original study. For this sample there are 750,000 to 1,000,000 distinct CDR3 sequences; almost 30% appear just once. About a tenth of the sample rests with the top ten.

These data are also associated with another study on T cells of mothers and their children. The second paper states: Donors were nine systemically healthy Caucasian individuals: three mothers and their six children. cDNA synthesis consumed the entire amount of extracted RNA, loaded at around 1.5 ug RNA in each 15 ul reaction. In the second PCR, sample barcodes and 2-4 random nucleotides were introduced via the M1S primer. Each mother yielded over 8.5 million TCR beta CDR3 reads and each child about 3 million reads. Thymic selection shapes the output of TCR recombination in a similar way in related and unrelated pairs, and inherited differences have a minor effect. Normalized repertoire overlap was always slightly but never significantly higher in related than unrelated mother-child pairs. With a sensitivity of around 97 clones per million clonotypes, no persistent microchimeric T cell clones were detected. The study used deep NGS to compare TCR beta repertoires of mothers and children, seeking features distinguishing related mother-child pairs from unrelated individuals. On average, the children were roughly 11 +/- 4 years old, while the mothers were roughly 36 +/- 4 years old. After adapter ligation was performed with NEBNext reagents, the libraries were sequenced on an Illumina HiSeq 2000 with 100+100 nt paired-end reads. To avoid cross-contamination, the mother libraries and the child libraries were prepared a month apart and sequenced in separate runs. Between roughly 500,000 and 2,100,000 distinct TCR beta clonotypes were identified per donor. Naive TCR beta clonotypes were estimated from low-frequency clonotypes matched to each donor's FACS-determined naive share, without sorting.

Sequencing was performed on blood. The TCR comes from a woman aged 40 to 55 in good health.

CDR3 reads: CASSDNRGGNTEAFF. The base sequence is TGTGCCAGCAGTGATAACAGGGGGGGGAACACTGAAGCTTTCTTT. Recombination connected TRBV12-3 or TRBV12-4 to TRBJ1-1; TRBD1 lines up with 8 middle nucleotides. Here V drops 5 bases and J drops 1 base, and the junction holds 6 bases not matched to any gene. From the cysteine up to the phenylalanine, the CDR3 has a length of 15 residues. The sequence is cut down to CDR3 DNA, 45 bases in frame from base 1.